This T cell receptor beta chain emerged from a study of cytomegalovirus exposure and HLA in healthy donors. Study-level findings and limits: For TCR beta chains, V- and J-gene trimming was later linked to a missense DCLRE1C variant. Fewer N-insertions (relative to the approximately 670-donor mean) were reportedly seen in an Asian-associated ancestry cluster in a later analysis.

The CDR3 has 16 amino acids. Germline V lookup: CDR1 LNHDA, CDR2 SQIVND (reference sequence). Trimming took off 0 bases at V and 4 bases at J, with 13 bases between the two ends. In the PCR, 60 Vbeta and 13 Jbeta primers were used. Sequencing used immunoSEQ multiplex PCR; TCRdb keeps in-frame clones, though not all of them. The sample consists of over 70,000 clones, over 70% of them appearing once. Of note for this clone: The antigen is not known.

Sequenced sample: PBMCs. The sequence was obtained from a woman in her forties or fifties in good health and CMV-seropositive. The chain carries TRBV19 and TRBJ1-5; a weak D match, TRBD1 (5 bases). The CDR3 loop is CASSIDGSGGNQPQHF. CDR3 DNA: TGTGCCAGTAGTATAGACGGGTCGGGGGGGAATCAGCCCCAGCATTTT.